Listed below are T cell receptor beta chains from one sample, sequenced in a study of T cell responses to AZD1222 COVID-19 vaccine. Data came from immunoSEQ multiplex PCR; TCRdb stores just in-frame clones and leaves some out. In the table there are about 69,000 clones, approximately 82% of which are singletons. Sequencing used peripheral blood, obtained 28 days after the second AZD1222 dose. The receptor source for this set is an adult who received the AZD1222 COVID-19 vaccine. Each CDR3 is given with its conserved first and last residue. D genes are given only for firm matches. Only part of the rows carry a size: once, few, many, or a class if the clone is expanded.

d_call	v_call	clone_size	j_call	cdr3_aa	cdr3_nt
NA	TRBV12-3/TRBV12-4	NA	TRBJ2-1	CASRAGSYNEQFF	TGTGCCAGCAGAGCGGGTTCCTACAATGAGCAGTTCTTC
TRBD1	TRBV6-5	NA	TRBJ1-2	CASSLQGSYGYTF	TGTGCCAGCAGTTTACAGGGGAGCTATGGCTACACCTTC
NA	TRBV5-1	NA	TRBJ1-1	CASSRDGLNTEAFF	TGCGCCAGCAGCCGGGACGGACTGAACACTGAAGCTTTCTTT
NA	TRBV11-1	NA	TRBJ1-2	CASSSRSGGGGYTF	TGTGCCAGCAGTTCCCGCAGCGGAGGGGGTGGCTACACCTTC
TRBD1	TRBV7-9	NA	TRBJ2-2	CASSSLGQGKIGPGELFF	TGTGCCAGCAGCTCTTTAGGACAGGGCAAAATCGGCCCCGGGGAGCTGTTTTTT
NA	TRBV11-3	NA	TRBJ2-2	CASTPTGPNTGELFF	TGTGCCAGCACCCCTACGGGACCTAACACCGGGGAGCTGTTTTTT
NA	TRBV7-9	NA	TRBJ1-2	CASRPGVQEYGYTF	TGTGCCAGCAGGCCCGGAGTGCAGGAATATGGCTACACCTTC
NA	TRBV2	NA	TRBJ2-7	CASRLRTDSYEQYF	TGTGCCAGCAGACTACGGACAGATTCCTACGAGCAGTACTTC
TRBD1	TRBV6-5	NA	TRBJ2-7	CASSPRDRHYEQYF	TGTGCCAGCAGCCCCCGGGACAGACACTACGAGCAGTACTTC
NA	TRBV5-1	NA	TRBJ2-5	CASSLRRDTFQETQYF	TGCGCCAGCAGCCTCCGGCGGGACACCTTCCAAGAGACCCAGTACTTC
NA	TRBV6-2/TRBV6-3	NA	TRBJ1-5	CASSYDNRARQPQHF	TGTGCCAGCAGTTACGACAACCGGGCTCGTCAGCCCCAGCATTTT
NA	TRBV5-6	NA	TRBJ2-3	CASSLARGSSTDTQYF	TGTGCCAGCAGCTTGGCGCGTGGCTCTAGCACAGATACGCAGTATTTT
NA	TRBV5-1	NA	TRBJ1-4	CASSLGATNEKLFF	TGCGCCAGCAGCTTGGGCGCAACTAATGAAAAACTGTTTTTT
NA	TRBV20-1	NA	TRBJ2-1	CSASLLAVNEQFF	TGCAGTGCTAGTTTACTAGCCGTCAATGAGCAGTTCTTC
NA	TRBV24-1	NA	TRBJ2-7	CATRDPGYEQYF	TGTGCCACCCGCGACCCCGGGTACGAGCAGTACTTC
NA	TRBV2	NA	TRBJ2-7	CASIFLVEEYF	TGTGCCAGCATCTTCCTTGTGGAGGAGTACTTC
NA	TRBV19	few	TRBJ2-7	CASSLRGARLDEQYF	TGTGCCAGTAGTCTTCGCGGGGCGAGATTGGACGAGCAGTACTTC
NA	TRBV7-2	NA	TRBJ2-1	CPTKTRQVGLKNEQFF	TGTCCCACCAAAACACGACAGGTGGGACTTAAGAATGAGCAGTTCTTC
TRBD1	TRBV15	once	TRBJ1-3	CATSRARGLDGNTIYF	TGTGCCACCAGCAGGGCCAGGGGGCTCGATGGAAACACCATATATTTT
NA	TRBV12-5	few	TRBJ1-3	CASGYAESGNTIYF	TGTGCTAGTGGTTACGCGGAATCTGGAAACACCATATATTTT
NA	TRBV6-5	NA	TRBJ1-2	CASSYRGNNYGYTF	TGTGCCAGCAGTTACAGGGGCAATAACTATGGCTACACCTTC
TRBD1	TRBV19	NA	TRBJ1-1	CASRQLGQGRRTEAFF	TGTGCCAGTAGACAACTGGGACAGGGGCGGAGGACTGAAGCTTTCTTT
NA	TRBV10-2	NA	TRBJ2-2	CASGAGELFF	TGCGCCAGCGGGGCCGGGGAGCTGTTTTTT
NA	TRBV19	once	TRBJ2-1	CASTAGKNNEQFF	TGTGCCAGTACCGCTGGAAAGAACAATGAGCAGTTCTTC
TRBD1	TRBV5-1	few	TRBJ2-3	CASSLRDRTDTQYF	TGCGCCAGCAGCCTCCGGGACAGGACAGATACGCAGTATTTT
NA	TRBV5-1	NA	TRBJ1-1	CASSYTSAMNTEAFF	TGCGCCAGCAGCTACACCTCTGCTATGAACACTGAAGCTTTCTTT
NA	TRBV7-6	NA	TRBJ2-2	CASSLVGGQSPYTGELFF	TGTGCCAGCAGCTTAGTAGGAGGACAGAGTCCTTACACCGGGGAGCTGTTTTTT
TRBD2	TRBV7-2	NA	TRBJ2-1	CASSFNIAGGAYNEQFF	TGTGCCAGCAGCTTTAACATAGCGGGGGGGGCCTACAATGAGCAGTTCTTC
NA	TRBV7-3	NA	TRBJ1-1	CASSLNPGGTEAFF	TGTGCCAGCAGCTTAAATCCTGGGGGCACTGAAGCTTTCTTT
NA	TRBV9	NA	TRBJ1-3	CASSVEAFSGNTIYF	TGTGCCAGCAGCGTAGAAGCTTTCTCTGGAAACACCATATATTTT
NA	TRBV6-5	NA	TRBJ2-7	CASSYAGGSSYEQYF	TGTGCCAGCAGTTACGCGGGCGGATCCTCCTACGAGCAGTACTTC
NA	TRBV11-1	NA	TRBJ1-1	CASSLRQVVEAFF	TGTGCCAGCAGCTTAAGACAGGTGGTTGAAGCTTTCTTT
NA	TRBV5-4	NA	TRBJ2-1	CASSLGSNYNEQFF	TGTGCCAGCAGCCTTGGGTCTAATTACAATGAGCAGTTCTTC
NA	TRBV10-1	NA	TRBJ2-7	CASSEGSGTYEQYF	TGCGCCAGCAGTGAGGGCTCAGGAACCTACGAGCAGTACTTC
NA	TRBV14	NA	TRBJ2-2	CASSQGWTTNTGELFF	TGTGCCAGCAGCCAAGGATGGACCACGAACACCGGGGAGCTGTTTTTT
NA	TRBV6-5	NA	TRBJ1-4	CASSYIGTSEKLFF	TGTGCCAGCAGTTACATCGGGACAAGTGAAAAACTGTTTTTT
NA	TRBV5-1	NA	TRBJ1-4	CASSLLGVREKLFF	TGCGCCAGCAGCTTGTTGGGGGTGCGAGAAAAACTGTTTTTT
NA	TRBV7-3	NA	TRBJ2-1	CASSRELEGAGEQFF	TGTGCCAGCAGCCGGGAATTGGAGGGGGCCGGTGAGCAGTTCTTC
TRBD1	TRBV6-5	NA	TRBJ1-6	CASRRDRGNSPLHF	TGTGCCAGCAGGCGGGACAGGGGTAATTCACCCCTCCACTTT
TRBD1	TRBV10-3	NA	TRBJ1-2	CAAIMGQGERGSYGYTF	TGTGCCGCAATAATGGGACAGGGGGAGAGAGGCAGCTATGGCTACACCTTC
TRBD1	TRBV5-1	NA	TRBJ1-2	CASSPGQKVYGYTF	TGCGCCAGCAGCCCGGGACAGAAGGTCTATGGCTACACCTTC
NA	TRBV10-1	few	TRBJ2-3	CASSEHPGRPQYF	TGCGCCAGCAGTGAACATCCGGGGCGGCCGCAGTATTTT
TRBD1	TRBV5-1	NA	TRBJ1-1	CASSLAPGQQNEAFF	TGCGCCAGCAGCTTGGCTCCGGGACAGCAGAATGAAGCTTTCTTT
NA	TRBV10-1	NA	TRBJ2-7	CASSGDNTYEQYF	TGCGCCAGCAGCGGGGACAATACCTACGAGCAGTACTTC
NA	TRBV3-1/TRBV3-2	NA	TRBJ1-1	CASSQVEGTEAFF	TGTGCCAGCAGCCAAGTGGAGGGCACTGAAGCTTTCTTT
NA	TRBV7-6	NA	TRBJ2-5	CASSLVFGGETQYF	TGTGCCAGCAGCTTAGTTTTCGGGGGAGAGACCCAGTACTTC
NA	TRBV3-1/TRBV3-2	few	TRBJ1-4	CASSQVGGKLFF	TGTGCCAGCAGCCAAGTAGGGGGAAAACTGTTTTTT
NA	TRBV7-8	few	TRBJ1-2	CASSLAGAGVQGYTF	TGTGCCAGCAGCTTAGCGGGGGCGGGGGTACAGGGCTACACCTTC
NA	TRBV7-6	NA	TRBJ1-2	CASSRVGDPYGYTF	TGTGCCAGCAGCCGCGTGGGAGATCCCTATGGCTACACCTTC
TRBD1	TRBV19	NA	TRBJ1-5	CASPTGEGNQPQHF	TGTGCCAGCCCGACAGGGGAGGGCAATCAGCCCCAGCATTTT